The entry below describes one T cell receptor (beta chain). Using immunoSEQ multiplex PCR, the repertoire was profiled, and TCRdb retains in-frame clones only, with some absent. The sample records 150,000 to 250,000 clones, 91% being singletons. The CDR3 is 11 residues long. Trimming shortened V by 5 bases and J by 0 bases, and 1 base separated the two germline ends. Germline V gene data show CDR1 as MNHEY and CDR2 as SVGEGT. This entry is derived from a study of T cell responses to AZD1222 COVID-19 vaccine. Sequences were derived from peripheral blood, sampled 28 days after the second AZD1222 dose. The receptor comes from an adult who received the AZD1222 COVID-19 vaccine. This chain links TRBV6-2 or TRBV6-3 with TRBJ2-5; D uncertain. CDR3 residues: CASSHQETQYF. Written as DNA, the CDR3 is TGTGCCAGCAGTCACCAAGAGACCCAGTACTTC.